The source of this T cell receptor beta chain is a study of Ad26.COV2.S vaccination and SARS-CoV-2 variants. Study-level information: Ad26.COV2.S arm of COV1001 included the donor.

The treatment here: some 19 received Ad26.COV2.S at low or high dose, single or two shots; roughly five received placebo; per-sample allocation not given. The investigators took samples on day 63 after the first vaccine or placebo injection. In Boston, the donor was an adult between 18-55 years of age. TCRdb's copy holds only in-frame clones and misses some; the assay was immunoSEQ multiplex PCR. The sample lists around 300,000 clones, around nine tenths seen once, with 9.5% to 12% in the top ten. As regards this clone: Its matching antigen is unknown.

Study-level findings and limits: It was found that vaccine and placebo recipients had similar non-spike TCR breadth.

Per germline, CDR1 LGHNA and CDR2 YSLEER. Trimming shortened V by 0 bases and J by 1 base, and 9 bases separated the two germline ends. The CDR3 extends over 15 amino acids. The clonotype originates from a person aged 18-60 years who received the Ad26.COV2.S COVID-19 vaccine or a placebo. The rearrangement uses TRBV4-3 and TRBJ1-2; D is unclear. Sample: peripheral blood, taken in a trial of Ad26.COV2.S vaccine versus placebo. The DNA of the CDR3 is TGCGCCAGCAGCCAAGACAGGTTCCTTAACTATGGCTACACCTTC. Translated, it gives CASSQDRFLNYGYTF.